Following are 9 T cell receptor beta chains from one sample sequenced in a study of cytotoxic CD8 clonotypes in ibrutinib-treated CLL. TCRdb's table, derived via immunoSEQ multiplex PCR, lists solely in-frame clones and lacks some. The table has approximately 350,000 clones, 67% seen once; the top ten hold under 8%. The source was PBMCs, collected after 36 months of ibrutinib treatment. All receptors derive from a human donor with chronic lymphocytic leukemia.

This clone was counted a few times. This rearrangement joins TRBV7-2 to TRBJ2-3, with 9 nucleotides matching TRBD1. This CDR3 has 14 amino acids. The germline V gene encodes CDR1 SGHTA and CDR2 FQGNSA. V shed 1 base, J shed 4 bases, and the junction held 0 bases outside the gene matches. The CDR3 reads CASSLGQGADTQYF. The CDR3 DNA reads TGTGCCAGCAGCTTAGGACAGGGGGCAGATACGCAGTATTTT.

CDR3 amino acids: CASSVGQLNEKLFF. The CDR3 DNA follows: TGTGCCAGCAGCGTAGGACAGTTGAATGAAAAACTGTTTTTT. The chain recombines TRBV9 with TRBJ1-4, with D possibly TRBD1 on 5 matching bases. Trimming removed 0 bases from V and 5 bases from J, with 8 bases in between. This CDR3 comprises 14 residues. The germline CDR1 and CDR2 sequences are SGDLS and YYNGEE. The variable domain in full, with the rest retrieved from reference TRBV9 and TRBJ1-4, is DSGVTQTPKHLITATGQRVTLRCSPRSGDLSVYWYQQSLDQGLQFLIQYYNGEERAKGNILERFSAQQFPDLHSELNLSSLELGDSALYFCASSVGQLNEKLFFGSGTQLSVL.

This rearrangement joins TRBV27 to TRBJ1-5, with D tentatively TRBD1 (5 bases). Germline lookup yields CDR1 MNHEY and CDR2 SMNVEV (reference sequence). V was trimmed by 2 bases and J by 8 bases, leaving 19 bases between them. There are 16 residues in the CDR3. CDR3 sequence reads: CASSLVRGALVEPQHF. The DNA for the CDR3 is TGTGCCAGCAGTTTAGTTCGTGGGGCTTTGGTGGAGCCCCAGCATTTT.

CDR3: CASSFVVTGINEQFF. The DNA of the CDR3 is TGTGCCAGCAGTTTCGTCGTCACCGGGATAAATGAGCAGTTCTTC. The rearrangement links TRBV6-6 to TRBJ2-1, with D tentatively TRBD2 (5 bases). The CDR3 is 15 amino acids. CDR1 MNHNY and CDR2 SVGAGI come from the germline V gene (reference sequence). V dropped 4 bases and J dropped 7 bases, with 17 bases sitting between them.

The chain's CDR3 is CASRGGWEQYF. Written as DNA, the CDR3 is TGTGCCAGCAGGGGGGGTTGGGAGCAGTACTTC. This chain uses TRBV2 with TRBJ2-7; D perhaps matches TRBD2 (6 bases). The CDR3 consists of 11 residues. Germline CDR1 reads SNHLY; CDR2 reads FYNNEI. The V gene lost 6 bases and the J gene lost 7 bases, with 10 bases spanning the gap.

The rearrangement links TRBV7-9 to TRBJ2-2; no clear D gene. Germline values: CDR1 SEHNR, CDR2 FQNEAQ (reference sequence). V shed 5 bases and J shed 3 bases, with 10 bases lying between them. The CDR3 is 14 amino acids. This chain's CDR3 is CASSGTWDTGELFF. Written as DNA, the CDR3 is TGTGCCAGCAGCGGAACTTGGGACACCGGGGAGCTGTTTTTT.

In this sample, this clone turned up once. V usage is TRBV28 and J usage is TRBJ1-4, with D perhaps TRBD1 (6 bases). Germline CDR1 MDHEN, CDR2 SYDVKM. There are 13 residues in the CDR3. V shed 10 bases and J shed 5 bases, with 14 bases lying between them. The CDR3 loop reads CATGQSLNEKLFF. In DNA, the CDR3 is TGTGCCACAGGACAGTCTCTGAATGAAAAACTGTTTTTT.

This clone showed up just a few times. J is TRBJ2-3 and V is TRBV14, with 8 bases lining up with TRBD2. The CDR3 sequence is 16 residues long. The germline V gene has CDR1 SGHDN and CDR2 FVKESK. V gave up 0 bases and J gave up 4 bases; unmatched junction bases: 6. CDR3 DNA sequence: TGTGCCAGCAGCCAAGATCTGAGGCGGGAGGCAGATACGCAGTATTTT. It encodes CASSQDLRREADTQYF.

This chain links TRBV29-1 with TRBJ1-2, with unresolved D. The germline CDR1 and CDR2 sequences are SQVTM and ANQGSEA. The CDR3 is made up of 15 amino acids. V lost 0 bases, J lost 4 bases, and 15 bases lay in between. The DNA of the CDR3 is TGCAGCGTTGAAGATCGTCCATCCAGGCCCTATGGCTACACCTTC. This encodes CSVEDRPSRPYGYTF. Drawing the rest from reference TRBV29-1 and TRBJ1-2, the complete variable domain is SAVISQKPSRDICQRGTSLTIQCQVDSQVTMMFWYRQQPGQSLTLIATANQGSEATYESGFVIDKFPISRPNLTFSTLTVSNMSPEDSSIYLCSVEDRPSRPYGYTFGSGTRLTVV.